The rows below give T cell receptor beta chains drawn from one sample of a study of shared clonotypes between healthy human individuals. Method: immunoSEQ multiplex PCR; TCRdb's copy keeps in-frame clones and lacks some. The sample lists about half a million clones, 70% to 80% occurring once. The sample consisted of PBMCs. The receptors originated from a woman in her thirties or forties in good health. Some clones in this sample may be carry-over from other donors' samples. Each CDR3 is given with its conserved first and last residue. A D gene is named only where the DNA matches it firmly. Clone size, where shown, is once, few, many, or a class for clones that have expanded.

J gene: TRBJ1-1; clone size: -; D gene: -; V gene: TRBV27; CDR3 DNA: TGTGCCAGCAAAAGCCCGGGCTACTGGGCTGAAGCTTTCTTT; CDR3 protein: CASKSPGYWAEAFF
J gene: TRBJ1-1; clone size: -; D gene: -; V gene: TRBV7-2; CDR3 DNA: TGTGCCAGCAGCTTAGTACACGGCGGCACTGAAGCTTTCTTT; CDR3 protein: CASSLVHGGTEAFF
J gene: TRBJ2-3; clone size: -; D gene: -; V gene: TRBV13; CDR3 DNA: TGTGCCAGCAGCTTAGGCGGGACAGATACGCAGTATTTT; CDR3 protein: CASSLGGTDTQYF
J gene: TRBJ2-7; clone size: many; D gene: TRBD2; V gene: TRBV10-1; CDR3 DNA: TGCGCCAGCAGTGAGTCGACTCAGGAAGCGGGAGTCCACGAGCAGTACTTC; CDR3 protein: CASSESTQEAGVHEQYF
J gene: TRBJ1-1; clone size: many; D gene: TRBD1; V gene: TRBV19; CDR3 DNA: TGTGCCAGTAGACGGGGGCGGGACAGGGAAGAAGCTTTCTTT; CDR3 protein: CASRRGRDREEAFF
J gene: TRBJ1-2; clone size: -; D gene: -; V gene: TRBV4-3; CDR3 DNA: TGCGCCAGCAGCCAAGTGATCGGGACGGATGGCTACACCTTC; CDR3 protein: CASSQVIGTDGYTF
J gene: TRBJ2-7; clone size: -; D gene: -; V gene: TRBV27; CDR3 DNA: TGTGCCAGCAGTCCCCCACCCCGGGGGGCAGGTGAGCAGTACTTC; CDR3 protein: CASSPPPRGAGEQYF
J gene: TRBJ2-7; clone size: -; D gene: TRBD1; V gene: TRBV27; CDR3 DNA: TGTGCCAGCAGTTCACGGACAGGAATTGACGAGCAGTACTTC; CDR3 protein: CASSSRTGIDEQYF
J gene: TRBJ2-1; clone size: -; D gene: -; V gene: TRBV7-9; CDR3 DNA: TGTGCCAGCCGCTCTTGGGGGGACAATGAGCAGTTCTTC; CDR3 protein: CASRSWGDNEQFF
J gene: TRBJ2-3; clone size: -; D gene: TRBD1; V gene: TRBV11-3; CDR3 DNA: TGTGCCAGCAGCTTGGACAGGGAAAGGACAGATACGCAGTATTTT; CDR3 protein: CASSLDRERTDTQYF
J gene: TRBJ2-7; clone size: -; D gene: -; V gene: TRBV18; CDR3 DNA: TGTGCCAGCTCACCGGGACGGACCCTAGACGAGCAGTACTTC; CDR3 protein: CASSPGRTLDEQYF
J gene: TRBJ1-2; clone size: once; D gene: TRBD1; V gene: TRBV19; CDR3 DNA: TGTGCCAGTAGTATATGGGGGACAGCCTACGTGTGGGGCTACACCTTC; CDR3 protein: CASSIWGTAYVWGYTF
J gene: TRBJ1-6; clone size: -; D gene: -; V gene: TRBV14; CDR3 DNA: TGTGCCAGCAGCCAAGGGAGAGATAATTCACCCCTCCACTTT; CDR3 protein: CASSQGRDNSPLHF
J gene: TRBJ2-7; clone size: many; D gene: TRBD2; V gene: TRBV7-9; CDR3 DNA: TGTGCCAGCAGCTTAGGGACGGGGGGGCCGGTAGACGAGCAGTACTTC; CDR3 protein: CASSLGTGGPVDEQYF
J gene: TRBJ2-7; clone size: few; D gene: -; V gene: TRBV4-3; CDR3 DNA: TGCGCCAGCAGCCAAGATCATGGTAGCGGAGCCTACGAGCAGTACTTC; CDR3 protein: CASSQDHGSGAYEQYF
J gene: TRBJ1-5; clone size: -; D gene: TRBD1; V gene: TRBV29-1; CDR3 DNA: TGCAGCGTCGCGGACAGGGGTGGCAATCAGCCCCAGCATTTT; CDR3 protein: CSVADRGGNQPQHF
J gene: TRBJ2-1; clone size: -; D gene: -; V gene: TRBV28; CDR3 DNA: TGTGCCAGCAGCTTGACCGGGACTTTCTACAATGAGCAGTTCTTC; CDR3 protein: CASSLTGTFYNEQFF
J gene: TRBJ2-7; clone size: few; D gene: -; V gene: TRBV7-6; CDR3 DNA: TGTGCCAGCAGCTTAGCAGGCGAGCAGTACTTC; CDR3 protein: CASSLAGEQYF
J gene: TRBJ2-5; clone size: -; D gene: -; V gene: TRBV5-4; CDR3 DNA: TGTGCCAGCAGCTCAATAAAGGGGCTGGGAGAGACCCAGTACTTC; CDR3 protein: CASSSIKGLGETQYF
J gene: TRBJ2-1; clone size: -; D gene: TRBD2; V gene: TRBV5-1; CDR3 DNA: TGCGCCAGCAGCTTCGCTAGCGGGAGTGGTGAGCAGTTCTTC; CDR3 protein: CASSFASGSGEQFF
J gene: TRBJ2-3; clone size: -; D gene: -; V gene: TRBV6-1; CDR3 DNA: TGTGCCAGCAGCCACGCTATGCTTGAAGATACGCAGTATTTT; CDR3 protein: CASSHAMLEDTQYF
J gene: TRBJ2-3; clone size: -; D gene: TRBD2; V gene: TRBV9; CDR3 DNA: TGTGCCAGCAGCGTAGTCGGCCTAGCGGAGAGCACAGATACGCAGTATTTT; CDR3 protein: CASSVVGLAESTDTQYF
J gene: TRBJ2-1; clone size: -; D gene: -; V gene: TRBV21-1; CDR3 DNA: TGTGCCAGCAGCAAACCTGGGGGCGTAGGGCAGTTCTTC; CDR3 protein: CASSKPGGVGQFF
J gene: TRBJ2-3; clone size: -; D gene: TRBD2; V gene: TRBV6-6; CDR3 DNA: TGTGCCACCAAGGGGACTAGCTCAGATACGCAGTATTTT; CDR3 protein: CATKGTSSDTQYF
J gene: TRBJ2-2; clone size: -; D gene: -; V gene: TRBV19; CDR3 DNA: TGTGCCAGTAGTATAAAGGGCCTTGACACCGGGGAGCTGTTTTTT; CDR3 protein: CASSIKGLDTGELFF
J gene: TRBJ1-2; clone size: -; D gene: -; V gene: TRBV28; CDR3 DNA: TGTGCCAGCAGTTTAATCGCAGGTCCCTATGGCTACACCTTC; CDR3 protein: CASSLIAGPYGYTF
J gene: TRBJ1-2; clone size: -; D gene: -; V gene: TRBV7-9; CDR3 DNA: TGTGCCAGCAGCTTAGATGTCGGAAGCTATGGCTACACCTTC; CDR3 protein: CASSLDVGSYGYTF